The rows below give T cell receptor beta chains drawn from one sample of a study of blood T cell repertoires in COVID-19. Generated by immunoSEQ multiplex PCR, the TCRdb table keeps only in-frame clones and is missing some. The data contain roughly 410,000 clones, about 90% of them seen just once; the ten biggest clones take up 1% to 1.5%. The specimen sequenced was peripheral blood. Receptor source: a man aged 35 to 55 with acute or convalescent COVID-19. The CDR3 runs from the conserved cysteine through the conserved F or W. D genes are given only for firm matches. A clone size is listed for some rows: how often the clone was seen (once, few, many), or a class if it is expanded.

clone_size	v_call	d_call	j_call	cdr3_nt	cdr3_aa
-	TRBV6-5	-	TRBJ1-1	TGTGCCAGCATTCAAATGAGGGCTTTCTTT	CASIQMRAFF
-	TRBV6-5	-	TRBJ1-2	TGTGCCAGCAGTTCTAGGAGTAGCTATGGCTACACCTTC	CASSSRSSYGYTF
-	TRBV5-1	-	TRBJ2-3	TGCGCCAGCAGCTTGTACCCCAGCGGAGGCACAGATACGCAGTATTTT	CASSLYPSGGTDTQYF
-	TRBV19	TRBD2	TRBJ2-1	TGTGCCAGTAGTATAGAGCGGCGGGGGGGATACAATGAGCAGTTCTTC	CASSIERRGGYNEQFF
-	TRBV19	-	TRBJ2-3	TGTGCCAGTAGTACCGGAGCTGGTCCAGATACGCAGTATTTT	CASSTGAGPDTQYF
few	TRBV5-6	TRBD2	TRBJ2-3	TGTGCCAGCAGCTTGCCGAGGGCGGGAGGGAGGATTCACACAGATACGCAGTATTTT	CASSLPRAGGRIHTDTQYF
-	TRBV20-1	TRBD2	TRBJ2-5	TGCAGTGCTAGTAGGGCTAGCGGGAGTGTTGGGGAGACCCAGTACTTC	CSASRASGSVGETQYF
-	TRBV6-2/TRBV6-3	-	TRBJ2-5	TGTGCCAGCAGTTACTCGAAAGGGGTACCAGGTCGTCCTAAGACCCAGTACTTC	CASSYSKGVPGRPKTQYF
-	TRBV7-2	TRBD1	TRBJ2-6	TGTGCCAGCAGCTTCTCGGGACAGCTCTCTGGGGCCAACGTCCTGACTTTC	CASSFSGQLSGANVLTF
-	TRBV19	-	TRBJ1-4	TGTGCCAGTAGCCCCTTCGCAGGTACTAATGAAAAACTGTTTTTT	CASSPFAGTNEKLFF
-	TRBV9	TRBD1	TRBJ2-2	TGTGCCAGCAGCGTAGGGGGACAGGGCCACCGGACCGGGGAGCTGTTTTTT	CASSVGGQGHRTGELFF
-	TRBV28	-	TRBJ1-2	TGTGCCAGCAGTTTTATGAGGAGAGCTAACTATGGCTACACCTTC	CASSFMRRANYGYTF
-	TRBV19	TRBD2	TRBJ2-3	TGTGCCAGTAGTCCCCGAGGTAGCGGGGGTGCAGTAGATACGCAGTATTTT	CASSPRGSGGAVDTQYF
once	TRBV2	-	TRBJ1-6	TGTGCCAGCAGTAAAGCCAGCGGCTGGCCCCTCCACTTT	CASSKASGWPLHF
-	TRBV7-2	-	TRBJ2-7	TGTGCCAGCTCTGGAGGCGGGGGCAATCCCTACGAGCAGTACTTC	CASSGGGGNPYEQYF
-	TRBV19	-	TRBJ1-5	TGTGCCAGTAGTATTGAGGGCTACCAGCCCCAGCATTTT	CASSIEGYQPQHF
-	TRBV4-1	-	TRBJ1-1	TGCGCCAGCAGCCAAGTTGTCGGGACAATAGAAGCTTTCTTT	CASSQVVGTIEAFF
-	TRBV11-3	TRBD2	TRBJ2-1	TGTGCCAGCAGCTTAGGCGGGAGCTACAATGAGCAGTTCTTC	CASSLGGSYNEQFF
-	TRBV20-1	TRBD2	TRBJ2-3	TGCAGTGCCAGTAGGACTAGCGGGGGGTTAGTGGATACGCAGTATTTT	CSASRTSGGLVDTQYF
-	TRBV5-4	TRBD1	TRBJ1-2	TGTGCCAGCAGCTTGGGTCCACCGACAGGGAACTATGGCTACACCTTC	CASSLGPPTGNYGYTF
-	TRBV6-6	-	TRBJ2-5	TGTGCCAGCAGTTACGCCCGGCGGGGCTTTGAGACCCAGTACTTC	CASSYARRGFETQYF
-	TRBV30	-	TRBJ2-2	TGTGCCTGGAGCCTCCTACTTGGCGGGGAGCTGTTTTTT	CAWSLLLGGELFF
-	TRBV5-4	TRBD1	TRBJ1-5	TGTGCCAGCAGCGGGGACAGGGATCAGCCCCAGCATTTT	CASSGDRDQPQHF
-	TRBV14	TRBD2	TRBJ2-7	TGTGCCAGCAGCCAAGGGGGGGGGACGCCCTACGAGCAGTACTTC	CASSQGGGTPYEQYF
-	TRBV19	-	TRBJ2-6	TGTGCCAGTAGTCGGGACATCTCTGGGGCCAACGTCCTGACTTTC	CASSRDISGANVLTF